These 26 T cell receptor beta chains were sequenced from one sample in a study of shared clonotypes between healthy human individuals. The method was immunoSEQ multiplex PCR; TCRdb's version includes in-frame clones alone and lacks a portion of them. The sample consists of roughly 640,000 clones, under 80% of them appearing once. What was sequenced was memory CD4+ T cells sorted from blood. Subset here: CD45RA-negative fraction. The receptor set was obtained from a woman aged 25 to 39 in good health.

The chain employs TRBV28 and TRBJ2-1; possibly TRBD2 for D (5 bases). V was pared by 6 bases and J by 6 bases, with 21 bases between. Germline assignment: CDR1 MDHEN and CDR2 SYDVKM. The CDR3 contains 16 residues. The CDR3 reads CASRIAGDPPSNEQFF. The CDR3 bases are TGTGCCAGCAGAATCGCCGGGGATCCTCCGAGCAATGAGCAGTTCTTC. The full variable domain, its missing parts supplied by reference TRBV28 and TRBJ2-1, is DVKVTQSSRYLVKRTGEKVFLECVQDMDHENMFWYRQDPGLGLRLIYFSYDVKMKEKGDIPEGYSVSREKKERFSLILESASTNQTSMYLCASRIAGDPPSNEQFFGPGTRLTVL.

This chain joins TRBV29-1 and TRBJ2-5, with D perhaps assigned TRBD1 or TRBD2 (6 bases each). Trimming took 6 bases from V and 1 from J, leaving 9 bases between them. From germline, CDR1 is SQVTM and CDR2 ANQGSEA. The CDR3 loop spans 12 amino acids. CDR3 DNA sequence: TGCAGCGTCGGGGGCATCCAAGAGACCCAGTACTTC. Its translation: CSVGGIQETQYF. The variable domain in full, completed from reference TRBV29-1 and TRBJ2-5, reads SAVISQKPSRDICQRGTSLTIQCQVDSQVTMMFWYRQQPGQSLTLIATANQGSEATYESGFVIDKFPISRPNLTFSTLTVSNMSPEDSSIYLCSVGGIQETQYFGPGTRLLVL.

The chain has TRBV5-4 and TRBJ1-4, with 9 bases that match TRBD1. Germline values: CDR1 SGHNT, CDR2 YYREEE (reference sequence). V lost 4 bases and J lost 5; bases outside the gene matches: 6. CDR3 length equals 15 residues. CDR3 region: CASSASGQGNEKLFF. The CDR3 nucleotides read TGTGCCAGCAGCGCCTCAGGACAGGGGAATGAAAAACTGTTTTTT.

The table lists this clone with many counts. This sequence joins TRBV5-4 and TRBJ1-1, with no clear D. There are 13 residues in the CDR3. With 0 bases removed from V and 5 bases from J, the gap between germline ends came to 8 bases. The germline gives CDR1 SGHNT, CDR2 YYREEE (reference sequence). CDR3: CASSLGQETEAFF. CDR3 nucleotides: TGTGCCAGCAGCTTGGGCCAGGAAACTGAAGCTTTCTTT. The full variable domain, in which reference TRBV5-4 and TRBJ1-1 provide the parts outside the CDR3, is ETGVTQSPTHLIKTRGQQVTLRCSSQSGHNTVSWYQQALGQGPQFIFQYYREEENGRGNFPPRFSGLQFPNYSSELNVNALELDDSALYLCASSLGQETEAFFGQGTRLTVV.

The rearrangement links TRBV30 to TRBJ2-7; D gene ambiguous. The CDR3 contains 13 residues. Germline V gene data show CDR1 as GTSNPN and CDR2 as SVGIG (reference sequence). Trimming shortened V by 7 bases and J by 2 bases, and 15 bases separated the two germline ends. In DNA form, the CDR3 reads TGTGCCTACGAGGCTACGTCAGCCTACGAGCAGTACTTC. Amino acid sequence: CAYEATSAYEQYF.

This sequence joins TRBV4-1 and TRBJ1-1; D call uncertain. Germline CDR1 is MGHRA and CDR2 is YSYEKL. CDR3 length: 15 residues. V lost 5 bases to trimming and J lost 2 bases, with 15 bases between them. The DNA of the CDR3 is TGCGCCAGCAGCAAGACCAATGGGAGAAACACTGAAGCTTTCTTT. Its translation: CASSKTNGRNTEAFF.

This clone came up a few times. The chain is built from TRBV10-1 and TRBJ2-7, with D perhaps matching TRBD1 (6 bases). V gave up 5 bases and J gave up 2 bases, with 10 bases separating them. CDR1 and CDR2 from the germline V gene are WNHNN and SYGVQD (reference sequence). This CDR3 is 13 amino acids long. CDR3 residues: CASSLQGTYEQYF. As DNA, the CDR3 is TGCGCCAGCAGTTTGCAGGGGACCTACGAGCAGTACTTC.

V usage is TRBV7-9 and J usage is TRBJ2-7; unclear D gene. The ends were cut back, 2 bases at V and 0 bases at J, with 8 bases in the middle. The CDR3 is 14 residues long. From germline, CDR1 is SEHNR and CDR2 FQNEAQ (reference sequence). The CDR3 here is CASSLSLDSYEQYF. CDR3 in DNA: TGTGCCAGCAGCTTAAGTCTAGACTCCTACGAGCAGTACTTC.

The chain combines TRBV11-1 with TRBJ2-7; D is ambiguous. Looked up from germline, CDR1 is SGHAT and CDR2 is FQDESV (reference sequence). The length of the CDR3 is 13 residues. The V gene lost 0 bases and the J gene lost 7 bases, with 10 bases spanning the gap. The CDR3 DNA follows: TGTGCCAGCAGCTTAGCGCCCTCCCAGGAGCAGTACTTC. Translated, it gives CASSLAPSQEQYF.

The chain uses TRBV23-1 and TRBJ1-5, with D unclear. TRBV23-1 carries the ORF label, with uncertain function. The CDR3 covers 18 residues. The V end was cut by 7 bases, the J end by 0 bases, with 22 bases between. The CDR3 loop reads CASKSWPTAYYSNQPQHF. CDR3 DNA: TGCGCCAGCAAGTCGTGGCCCACTGCGTATTATAGCAATCAGCCCCAGCATTTT.

In this sample, this clone turned up a few times. V and J are TRBV28 and TRBJ2-2, with TRBD2 matching over 10 bases. The J segment lost 4 bases and the V segment lost 8 bases, leaving 4 bases of the junction unmatched. Germline V gene lookup returns CDR1 MDHEN and CDR2 SYDVKM. The CDR3 is made up of 14 amino acids. The CDR3 region is CASSSGSVTGELFF. DNA for the CDR3: TGTGCCAGCTCTAGCGGGAGTGTCACCGGGGAGCTGTTTTTT.

The chain has TRBV7-2 and TRBJ2-1; D possibly corresponds to TRBD2 (5 bases). The germline V gene encodes CDR1 SGHTA and CDR2 FQGNSA. Trimming pared 6 bases from V and 15 bases from J, leaving 15 bases between. The CDR3 runs 11 residues. CDR3 sequence reads: CASSQTTLMFF. The CDR3 region has the DNA TGTGCCAGCAGTCAGACTACCCTCATGTTCTTC.

The table lists this clone with a count of one. V usage is TRBV4-1 and J usage is TRBJ2-7, with a weak D call TRBD1 (6 bases). Germline CDR1 and CDR2: MGHRA and YSYEKL. V lost 4 bases, J lost 0 bases, and 13 bases lay in between. This CDR3 region has 15 residues. In DNA form, the CDR3 reads TGCGCCAGCAGCCCTCGACAGGTTCTCTCCTACGAGCAGTACTTC. Translating gives CASSPRQVLSYEQYF.

This clone was seen only once. The gene calls are TRBV7-9 and TRBJ2-3; 9 bases align to TRBD1. Per germline, CDR1 SEHNR and CDR2 FQNEAQ (reference sequence). The CDR3 runs 14 residues. V shed 5 bases and J 8 bases; nucleotides not matched to a gene: 8. In DNA, the CDR3 is TGTGCCAGCAGCCATGGACAGGGGAAGGCTACGCAGTATTTT. Encoded protein: CASSHGQGKATQYF.

This clone was seen more than once but under ten times. The chain has TRBV5-3 and TRBJ1-1; D is uncertain. TRBV5-3 is known as an ORF, though its function is uncertain. The CDR3 consists of 11 residues. Trimming left V 8 bases short and J 2 bases short, with 7 bases between. The DNA of the CDR3 is TGTGCCAGCAGCCTTAACACTGAAGCTTTCTTT. As protein: CASSLNTEAFF.

A remark on this clone: Distinct nucleotide sequences in the sample also encode this CDR3. The chain has TRBV7-2 and TRBJ2-7; possible D gene TRBD1, 5 bases. The V gene lost 1 base and the J gene lost 2 bases, with 9 bases spanning the gap. Germline V gene data show CDR1 as SGHTA and CDR2 as FQGNSA. The CDR3 has 14 residues. CDR3 DNA: TGTGCCAGCAGCTTAGTTCCAGGGCCCTACGAGCAGTACTTC. Protein sequence: CASSLVPGPYEQYF.

This clone has a single count. This chain joins TRBV27 and TRBJ2-5; D not certain. TRBJ2-7 explains the end of the DNA better; the J call may be wrong. Germline CDR1 is MNHEY and CDR2 is SMNVEV (reference sequence). The CDR3 length is 13 residues. CDR3 in DNA: TGTGCCAGCAGTTTAAAACAGTACTACGAGCAGTACTTC. Its translation is CASSLKQYYEQYF.

This clone was seen more than once but under ten times. This chain connects TRBV5-1 to TRBJ2-7; the D gene could be TRBD1 or TRBD2 (5 bases each). V lost 4 bases and J lost 4, with 21 bases in between. The CDR3 consists of 16 residues. The germline V gene has CDR1 SGHRS and CDR2 YFSETQ. CDR3 loop: CASSPDGATNYYEQYF. CDR3 nucleotide sequence: TGCGCCAGCAGCCCCGACGGGGCCACCAACTATTACGAGCAGTACTTC.

V is TRBV21-1 and J is TRBJ2-1; TRBD2 is the table's D call and was not checked against the DNA. TRBV21-1 is a pseudogene segment. The CDR3 is 13 amino acids. CDR3 amino acids: CASSQRDYNEQFF. The CDR3 bases are TGTGCCAGCAGCCAGCGGGACTACAATGAGCAGTTCTTC.

The rearrangement links TRBV4-1 to TRBJ1-2; D possibly corresponds to TRBD1 (5 bases). CDR3 length equals 14 residues. The ends were cut back, 3 bases at V and 5 bases at J, with 13 bases in the middle. Germline lookup yields CDR1 MGHRA and CDR2 YSYEKL. The CDR3: CASSQVGESYGYTF. As DNA, the CDR3 is TGCGCCAGCAGCCAGGTAGGGGAGAGTTATGGCTACACCTTC.

V is TRBV7-9 and J is TRBJ2-3; 8 nucleotides line up with TRBD1. Looked up from germline, CDR1 is SEHNR and CDR2 is FQNEAQ (reference sequence). The junction had 15 bases not matched to a gene; V was cut back by 5 bases and J by 11 bases. The CDR3 is 15 amino acids. The CDR3 region is CASSASGQGIGGQYF. DNA of the CDR3: TGTGCCAGCAGCGCGAGTGGACAGGGAATTGGTGGGCAGTATTTT.

V gene TRBV2 combines with J gene TRBJ1-1; D is undetermined. CDR3 length equals 15 residues. With 3 bases removed from V and 3 bases from J, the gap between germline ends came to 14 bases. From germline, CDR1 is SNHLY and CDR2 FYNNEI. CDR3 in DNA: TGTGCCAGCAGTGAGGGCAGTCCCGGGGACACTGAAGCTTTCTTT. Translation gives CASSEGSPGDTEAFF.

V gene TRBV14 combines with J gene TRBJ2-3; TRBD2 matches 8 bases. The CDR3 covers 15 residues. CDR1 SGHDN and CDR2 FVKESK come from the germline V gene. The junction had 7 bases not matched to a gene; V was cut back by 1 base and J by 7 bases. The CDR3 coding sequence is TGTGCCAGCAGCCAAGCCGGGACTAGTTTAAATACGCAGTATTTT. This sequence encodes CASSQAGTSLNTQYF.

As for this clone: The sample has other DNA sequences that encode this CDR3 too. The chain carries TRBV19 and TRBJ2-5, with D perhaps TRBD1 (6 bases). This CDR3 region has 13 residues. Germline lookup yields CDR1 LNHDA and CDR2 SQIVND (reference sequence). The V end lost 3 bases, the J end lost 2 bases, and 7 bases lay between the germline ends. The DNA for the CDR3 is TGTGCCAGTAGTATCGGACAGCAAGAGACCCAGTACTTC. Translating gives CASSIGQQETQYF.

The gene calls are TRBV28 and TRBJ2-1, with 9 bases that match TRBD1. V shed 7 bases and J 3 bases; nucleotides not matched to a gene: 7. This CDR3 contains 15 residues. The germline V gene encodes CDR1 MDHEN and CDR2 SYDVKM. In DNA form, the CDR3 reads TGTGCCAGCACCGTACAGGGGGCCTTCTACAATGAGCAGTTCTTC. It is translated as CASTVQGAFYNEQFF.

The rearrangement links TRBV5-1 to TRBJ2-5, with 8 bases lining up with TRBD1. The CDR3 spans 16 residues. The V gene end was trimmed by 4 bases and the J gene end by 5 bases; junction bases not matched to a gene: 13. Germline V CDR1 and CDR2: SGHRS, YFSETQ. Here the CDR3 DNA reads TGCGCCAGCAGCCCAAGGACAGGGCGTGGGATGGAGACCCAGTACTTC. This encodes CASSPRTGRGMETQYF.